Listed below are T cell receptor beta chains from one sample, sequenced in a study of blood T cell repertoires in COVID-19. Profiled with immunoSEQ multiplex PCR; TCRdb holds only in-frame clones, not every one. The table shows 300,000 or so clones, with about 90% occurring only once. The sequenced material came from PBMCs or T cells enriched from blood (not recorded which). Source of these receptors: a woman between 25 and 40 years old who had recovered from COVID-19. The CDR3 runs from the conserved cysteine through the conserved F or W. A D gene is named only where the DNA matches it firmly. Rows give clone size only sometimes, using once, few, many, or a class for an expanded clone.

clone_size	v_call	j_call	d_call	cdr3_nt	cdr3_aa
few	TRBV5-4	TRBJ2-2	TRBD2	TGTGCCAGCAGCTTGGACCCGAAGCGGGGGGACACCGGGGAGCTGTTTTTT	CASSLDPKRGDTGELFF
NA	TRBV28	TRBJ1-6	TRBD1	TGTGCCAGCACCGAAAGGACAGGGGGTAATTCACCCCTCCACTTT	CASTERTGGNSPLHF
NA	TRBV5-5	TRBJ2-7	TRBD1	TGTGCCAGCAGCTTGGGACAGGGGGGCGAGCAGTACTTC	CASSLGQGGEQYF
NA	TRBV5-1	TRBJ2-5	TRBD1	TGCGCCAGCAGCCCCCAGGGGGCCGGGGAAGAGACCCAGTACTTC	CASSPQGAGEETQYF
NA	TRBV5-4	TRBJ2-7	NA	TGTGCCAGCAGCTCCCGGGACTCCTCCTACGAGCAGTACTTC	CASSSRDSSYEQYF
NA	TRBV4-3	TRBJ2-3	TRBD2	TGCGCCAGCAGCCAAGCGAGGCTAGCGGGGACCACAGATACGCAGTATTTT	CASSQARLAGTTDTQYF
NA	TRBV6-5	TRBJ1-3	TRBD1	TGTGCCAGCAGTTCCTTTGGACAGGGCCTATATTTT	CASSSFGQGLYF
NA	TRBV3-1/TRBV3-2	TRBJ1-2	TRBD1	TGTGCCAGCAGCCATCTCAAACCAGGGGGACGTGGCTACACCTTC	CASSHLKPGGRGYTF
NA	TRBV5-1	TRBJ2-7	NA	TGCGCCAGCAGCTTAACCACGGCAGGGGAAAGCACAAATTACGAGCAGTACTTC	CASSLTTAGESTNYEQYF
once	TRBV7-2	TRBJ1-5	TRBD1	TGTGCCAGCAGCCATGAGACAGGGATAGGCAATCAGCCCCAGCATTTT	CASSHETGIGNQPQHF
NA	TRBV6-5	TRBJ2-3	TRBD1	TGTGCCAGCAGTTTAGGACAGGTAACAGATACGCAGTATTTT	CASSLGQVTDTQYF
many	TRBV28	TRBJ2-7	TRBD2	TGTGCCAGCCAGCGGGGGGGCTACTACGAGCAGTACTTC	CASQRGGYYEQYF
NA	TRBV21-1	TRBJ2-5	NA	TGTGCCAGCAGCAAAGCAGGCAGGGGGCGAGAGACCCAGTACTTC	CASSKAGRGRETQYF
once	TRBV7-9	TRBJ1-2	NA	TGTGCCAGCAGCCACGACATCGGTGCGGGCTACACCTTC	CASSHDIGAGYTF
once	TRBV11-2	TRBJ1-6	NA	TGTGCCAGCAGCCCAGCATCGGAGACCTATAATTCACCCCTCCACTTT	CASSPASETYNSPLHF
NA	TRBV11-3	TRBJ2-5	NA	TGTGCCAGCAGCCCCACCCGGGGGGAGACCCAGTACTTC	CASSPTRGETQYF
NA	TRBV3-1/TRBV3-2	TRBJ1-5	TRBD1	TGTGCCAGCAGCCTTCGACAGGGTGGAGCGCCCCAGCATTTT	CASSLRQGGAPQHF
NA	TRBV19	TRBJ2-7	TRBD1	TGTGCCAGTAGTAAGACAGGACAGGGGGGAGCCTACGAGCAGTACTTC	CASSKTGQGGAYEQYF
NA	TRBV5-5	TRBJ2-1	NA	TGTGCCAGCAGCTTATACTCCTACAATGAGCAGTTCTTC	CASSLYSYNEQFF
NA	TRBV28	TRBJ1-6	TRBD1	TGTGCCAGCAGTTTTCTTGGGGCCGGGACAGGGAGTGTAGATAATTCACCCCTCCACTTT	CASSFLGAGTGSVDNSPLHF
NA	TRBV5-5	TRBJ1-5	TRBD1	TGTGCCAGCAGCTTGCAATCCGGGACAGGGGATCAGCCCCAGCATTTT	CASSLQSGTGDQPQHF
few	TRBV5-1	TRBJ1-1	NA	TGCGCCAGCAGCTTGGCTTCTATGAACACTGAAGCTTTCTTT	CASSLASMNTEAFF
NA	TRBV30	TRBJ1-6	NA	TGTGCCTGGAGTTCACAGGGAAATTCACCCCTCCACTTT	CAWSSQGNSPLHF
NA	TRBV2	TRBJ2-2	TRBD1	TGTGCCAGCAGTGGGGGACAGGGGAGTACCGGGGAGCTGTTTTTT	CASSGGQGSTGELFF
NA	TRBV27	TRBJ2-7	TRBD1	TGTGCCAGCAGTTTAGGAGACAGGGCCTCCTACGAGCAGTACTTC	CASSLGDRASYEQYF
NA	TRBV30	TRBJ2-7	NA	TGTGCCTGGAGTCGTCAGTACGAGCAGTACTTC	CAWSRQYEQYF
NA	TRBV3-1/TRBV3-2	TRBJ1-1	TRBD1	TGTGCCAGCAACCCCGGGACAGGGGTGGAAGCTTTCTTT	CASNPGTGVEAFF
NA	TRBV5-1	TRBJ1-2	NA	TGCGCCAGCAGCTGGGGAGGGATCTATGGCTACACCTTC	CASSWGGIYGYTF
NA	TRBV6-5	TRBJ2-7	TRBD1	TGTGCCAGCAGCCGCCCTGGGGACAGGGTCGAGCAGTACTTC	CASSRPGDRVEQYF
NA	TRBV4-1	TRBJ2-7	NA	TGCGCCAGCAGCCAAGATGGCCCTGGTACCTACGAGCAGTACTTC	CASSQDGPGTYEQYF
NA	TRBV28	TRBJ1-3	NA	TGTGCCAGCAGTTTTTTCAGGGGTCCCTCTGGAAACACCATATATTTT	CASSFFRGPSGNTIYF
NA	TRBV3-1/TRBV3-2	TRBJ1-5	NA	TGTGCCAGCACCCCGGGACACCTGTTT	CASTPGHLF
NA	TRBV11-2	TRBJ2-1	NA	TGTGCCAGCAGCTTGGCGGAAAGCTCCTACAATGAGCAGTTCTTC	CASSLAESSYNEQFF
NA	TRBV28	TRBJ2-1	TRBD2	TGTGCCAGCAGTTCTCTTAGCGGGGGGGCAAATGAGCAGTTCTTC	CASSSLSGGANEQFF
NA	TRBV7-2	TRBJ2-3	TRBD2	TGTGCCAGCAGCTTACAAGCGGGGAGCACAGATACGCAGTATTTT	CASSLQAGSTDTQYF